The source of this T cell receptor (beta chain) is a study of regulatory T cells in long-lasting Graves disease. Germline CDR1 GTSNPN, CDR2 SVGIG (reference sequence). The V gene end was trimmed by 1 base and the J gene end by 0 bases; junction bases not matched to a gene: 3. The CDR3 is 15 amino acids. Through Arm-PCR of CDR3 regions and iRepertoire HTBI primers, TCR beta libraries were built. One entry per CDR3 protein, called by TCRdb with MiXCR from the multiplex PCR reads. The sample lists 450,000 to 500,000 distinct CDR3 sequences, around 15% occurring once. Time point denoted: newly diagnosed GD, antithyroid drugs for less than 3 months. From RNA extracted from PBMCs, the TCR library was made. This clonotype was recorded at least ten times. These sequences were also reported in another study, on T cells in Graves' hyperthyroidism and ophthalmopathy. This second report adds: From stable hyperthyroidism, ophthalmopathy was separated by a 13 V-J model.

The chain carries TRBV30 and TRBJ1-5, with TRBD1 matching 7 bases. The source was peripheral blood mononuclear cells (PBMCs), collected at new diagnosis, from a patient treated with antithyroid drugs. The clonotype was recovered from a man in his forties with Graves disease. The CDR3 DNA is TGTGCCTGGAGTGCGGGACAGTATAGCAATCAGCCCCAGCATTTT. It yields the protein CAWSAGQYSNQPQHF.